These 6 T cell receptor beta chains were sequenced from one sample in a study of sequential checkpoint blockade in melanoma. This sample's treatment: randomized to nivolumab then ipilimumab (arm A) or the reverse (arm B). Using immunoSEQ multiplex PCR, the repertoire was profiled, and TCRdb retains in-frame clones only, with some absent. Found here are about 10,000 clones, roughly 72% of them singletons; the top ten hold roughly 50%. The source material was CD8+ T cells sorted from blood (inferred from file names), sampled from a patient given nivolumab and ipilimumab in sequence. The receptors were sampled from a human donor with melanoma.

The chain combines TRBV27 with TRBJ2-7; 7 nucleotides match TRBD2. J was trimmed by 2 bases and V by 5 bases; bases with no gene match: 6. The CDR3 spans 14 residues. Germline V CDR1 and CDR2: MNHEY, SMNVEV (reference sequence). The CDR3 protein is CASSPSGATYEQYF. CDR3 coding DNA: TGTGCCAGCAGTCCGAGCGGGGCTACCTACGAGCAGTACTTC.

This clone occurred once. Sequence at one end of the junction differs from germline and may be a read error. This chain uses TRBV5-8 with TRBJ2-7; 7 bases match TRBD1. The length of the CDR3 is 12 residues. Germline lookup yields CDR1 SGHTS and CDR2 YDEGEE. The CDR3 region has the DNA TGCGCCAGCAGCCCGGACAGGCGCGAGCAGTACTTC. This translates into CASSPDRREQYF.

The chain couples TRBV4-1 to TRBJ1-1; D is possibly TRBD1 (5 bases). The CDR3 length is 15 residues. V was trimmed by 7 bases and J by 1 base, leaving 16 bases between them. Germline V lookup: CDR1 MGHRA, CDR2 YSYEKL. This chain's CDR3 is CASTPGGEPNTEAFF. The CDR3 coding sequence is TGCGCCAGCACCCCCGGGGGGGAGCCGAACACTGAAGCTTTCTTT.

This rearrangement joins TRBV5-6 to TRBJ1-2; the match to TRBD1 covers 7 bases. The CDR3 totals 14 residues. The J segment lost 4 bases and the V segment lost 0 bases, leaving 3 bases of the junction unmatched. Germline assignment: CDR1 SGHDT and CDR2 YYEEEE. The CDR3 DNA reads as TGTGCCAGCAGCTTGGGCCGGGACAGCTATGGCTACACCTTC. This translates into CASSLGRDSYGYTF.

This chain links TRBV5-6 with TRBJ1-5; the match to TRBD1 covers 7 bases. Losses at the gene ends were 3 bases for V and 11 bases for J; bases not matched to a gene: 17. CDR3 size: 16 residues. Germline V gene lookup returns CDR1 SGHDT and CDR2 YYEEEE. The CDR3 reads CASSSFIRTGDRAQHF. The CDR3 bases are TGTGCCAGCAGCTCCTTTATACGGACAGGCGATAGAGCCCAGCATTTT. Full variable domain (missing parts from reference TRBV5-6 and TRBJ1-5): DAGVTQSPTHLIKTRGQQVTLRCSPKSGHDTVSWYQQALGQGPQFIFQYYEEEERQRGNFPDRFSGHQFPNYSSELNVNALLLGDSALYLCASSSFIRTGDRAQHFGDGTRLSIL.

This chain uses TRBV30 with TRBJ2-7; D is possibly TRBD1 (5 bases). The CDR3 has 11 amino acids. Germline V lookup: CDR1 GTSNPN, CDR2 SVGIG (reference sequence). Trimming stripped 5 bases from V and 3 bases from J, with 8 bases between. The CDR3 reads CAWSQGYEQYF. The DNA of the CDR3 is TGTGCCTGGTCCCAGGGCTACGAGCAGTACTTC. Filled out from reference TRBV30 and TRBJ2-7, the complete variable domain reads SQTIHQWPATLVQPVGSPLSLECTVEGTSNPNLYWYRQAAGRGLQLLFYSVGIGQISSEVPQNLSASRPQDRQFILSSKKLLLSDSGFYLCAWSQGYEQYFGPGTRLTVT.